The present entry profiles one T cell receptor (beta chain) with its context. Its antigen remains unidentified. No much larger clone exists at a distance of one base, and base qualities are not known. V is cut back by 1 base and J by 1 base, with 3 bases in the junction unmatched. Sequences LGHNT (CDR1) and FRNRAP (CDR2) are obtained from the germline V gene. Reading from cysteine to phenylalanine, the CDR3 counts 15 amino acids. The DNA shown is the 45-base CDR3, in frame from base 1. Using the deep immunoSEQ assay, multiplex PCR amplified TCR CDR3 regions from genomic DNA. Extracted genomic DNA from each cell subset was spread evenly across all wells of several immunoSEQ 96-well plates, with each plate serving as a replicate. For sorted subsets, 150 to 250 ng genomic DNA, equal to 30,000 to 35,000 T cell genomes, was loaded into each replicate PCR. Purified libraries were quantified with a Qubit 3.0 fluorometer, sized on a Bioanalyzer 2100, and re-quantified with the KAPA Library Quantification kit. Each immunoSEQ 96-well plate was sequenced on its own single-read 150-cycle Illumina NextSeq 550 flow cell. The original methods were these. Because the immunoSEQ output held only junctional sequences and lacked quality scores, the filtering could not match the filtering applied to full-length reads. Sequences were annotated with PyIR, a Python wrapper for IgBLAST v1.9, and V/J genes and CDR3 were assigned using IMGT germline references. Reads were removed for weak V/J assignments (E-value above 1e-6), missing CDR3, stop codons, out-of-frame junctions, or ambiguous translated residues. A V3J clonotype was defined by an identical inferred V gene, J gene, and CDR3 amino acid sequence. Percentage overlap between repertoires was calculated by dividing the number of shared unique clonotypes by the size of the smaller repertoire. Richness of each repertoire was evaluated using RTK rarefaction, the Chao1 estimator, and Recon v2.1 estimates of unobserved clonotypes. Generation probabilities were computed with OLGA for all TCRbeta clonotypes obtained by the gDNA method from several donors. TCRdb stores this immuneACCESS table with in-frame sequences only. Part of the clones is absent; in the studies checked, under half of the shortfall reflects unresolved V genes, and no reason is known for the rest. D and trimming were read from the DNA, whereas the V and J calls and clone size are those reported in that table. The sample includes about 2 million clones, with approximately 94% observed a single time. Approximately 1.2% of the sample is taken by the ten largest.

The data were taken from a study of shared clonotypes between healthy human individuals (dated by TCRdb to 2018 to 2021). Study-level background: A few men and two women, aged 18 to 49 years, made up the cohort. Per donor, three plates each were used for CD4 naive and CD4 memory, two for CD8 naive, and one for CD8 memory. The study deeply sequenced blood TCR repertoires of about 5 healthy adults to estimate repertoire size and the extent of clonotype sharing between individuals. Libraries were prepared and TCR repertoires were sequenced by different laboratories using diverse techniques, in order to increase sequencing depth and limit assay-specific biases. Per donor, leukapheresis produced somewhere between about 0.94 and 9.5 billion PBMCs.

Here is what the overall study found, with its caveats: Pairwise subsampling led to the expectation that sequencing depth would affect the degree of clonotype sharing among donors. Because the study included a small number of donors, the genetic and exposure-history diversity represented was limited. Larger estimated clonotype richness was generally found for naive subsets than for memory subsets. Sampling was restricted to blood, and TCR repertoires in tissues likely differ from the TCR repertoires found in blood. Compared with non-shared clonotypes, clonotypes shared by all four sorted-subset donors had higher generation probabilities. Rarefaction of sorted-subset datasets indicated incomplete sequencing despite the large sequencing depth. When a few donors were compared, the shared fraction of clonotypes was about 5.2% for naive CD4, around 4% for naive CD8, 2.3% for memory CD4, and less than 0.5% for memory CD8.

CD8 naive samples were CD45RO-negative cells positively selected for CCR7, giving a CD45RA+CCR7+ population that excluded TemRA cells. Donors were healthy HIV-negative adults with no recently reported acute infections or vaccinations. Every donor was a Caucasian adult living in Nashville, Tennessee, USA. Blood was obtained by leukapheresis, after which PBMCs were separated by Ficoll-Histopaque density gradient centrifugation and cryopreserved in liquid nitrogen vapor phase. Analytical flow cytometry was used to check the purity and quantity of every magnetically sorted T cell population. From each sorted fraction, genomic DNA was isolated and quantified by UV absorbance on a Nanodrop 2000c.

This receptor was identified in a man in his late teens or twenties in good health. This chain is built from TRBV12-5 and TRBJ1-1, with TRBD1 identical over 7 junction bases. Sequenced input: naive CD8+ T cells sorted from blood. What this sample's cell subset or site label stands for: CD45RA+CCR7+. CDR3 region: CASGLGQGGNTEAFF. The nucleotide sequence reads TGTGCTAGTGGTTTGGGACAGGGTGGGAACACTGAAGCTTTCTTT.